This passage covers 19 T cell receptor beta chains from one sample sequenced in a study of cytomegalovirus exposure and HLA in healthy donors. PCR amplification relied on 60 Vbeta primers (plus 13 Jbeta primers). The repertoire was sequenced with immunoSEQ multiplex PCR; TCRdb's copy has only in-frame clones and lacks some. Of some 160,000 clones in the sample, around 80% were seen once. Sequencing used PBMCs. The receptors were gathered from a man between 40 and 49 years old in good health and CMV-seronegative.

The chain employs TRBV4-3 and TRBJ1-1, with D perhaps TRBD1 (5 bases). The CDR3 is made up of 13 amino acids. Germline V gene lookup returns CDR1 LGHNA and CDR2 YSLEER. The V gene lost 1 base and the J gene lost 7 bases, with 10 bases spanning the gap. CDR3 DNA: TGCGCCAGCAGCCAAGGGGCAGGGAATGAAGCTTTCTTT. Translation: CASSQGAGNEAFF.

The CDR3 DNA reads TGTGCCAGCAGACGGACTTCTCTATTCTATGGCTACACCTTC. Translated: CASRRTSLFYGYTF. The chain couples TRBV14 to TRBJ1-2; D remains ambiguous. Germline assignment: CDR1 SGHDN and CDR2 FVKESK. V was clipped by 6 bases and J by 4 bases, with 15 bases between them. The CDR3 sequence is 14 residues long.

V and J are TRBV19 and TRBJ1-4; D not resolved. Trimming stripped 5 bases from V and 8 bases from J, with 12 bases between. CDR3 size: 13 residues. Germline V gives CDR1 LNHDA, CDR2 SQIVND (reference sequence). CDR3 protein: CASSDQSGEKLFF. CDR3 DNA sequence: TGTGCCAGTAGTGACCAATCAGGCGAAAAACTGTTTTTT.

This chain connects TRBV12-5 to TRBJ2-5, with TRBD1 matching over 12 bases. The V gene end was trimmed by 7 bases and the J gene end by 5 bases; junction bases not matched to a gene: 14. CDR3 size: 17 residues. Germline CDR1 reads LGHNT; CDR2 reads FRNRAP. In nucleotides, the CDR3 is TGTGCTAGTGCCTTACCCCCTGGGACAGGGGGCCGCGAGACCCAGTACTTC. Its translation is CASALPPGTGGRETQYF.

Concerning this clone itself: The sample carries other DNA sequences with the same CDR3. The chain combines TRBV9 with TRBJ2-3; 7 nucleotides line up with TRBD1. Germline-derived CDR1 and CDR2 are SGDLS and YYNGEE. Trimming cost V 0 bases and J 4 bases; bases outside gene matches: 2. The CDR3 loop spans 14 amino acids. The CDR3 coding sequence is TGTGCCAGCAGCGTAGGGCAGGGGGCAGATACGCAGTATTTT. Its translation: CASSVGQGADTQYF.

CDR3 DNA sequence: TGTGCCAGTAGTGAGGTACCAAACACTGAAGCTTTCTTT. As protein: CASSEVPNTEAFF. The rearrangement joins TRBV19 to TRBJ1-1; no clear D. The CDR3 extends over 13 amino acids. CDR1 and CDR2 from the germline V gene are LNHDA and SQIVND (reference sequence). The V end lost 5 bases, the J end lost 2 bases, and 9 bases lay between the germline ends.

This clone was seen only once. The J gene is TRBJ2-7, the V gene TRBV7-3, with 7 bases matching TRBD1. The CDR3 totals 15 residues. Trimming took 2 bases from V and 1 from J; bases not matched to a gene: 5. The germline V gene encodes CDR1 SGHTA and CDR2 FQGTGA. Here the CDR3 DNA reads TGTGCCAGCAGCTTACTCGGACAGGTTTCCTACGAGCAGTACTTC. Encoded protein: CASSLLGQVSYEQYF.

The gene calls are TRBV5-1 and TRBJ2-3; D gene ambiguous. Trimming removed 1 base from V and 4 bases from J, with 10 bases in between. The germline CDR1 and CDR2 sequences are SGHRS and YFSETQ. The CDR3 extends over 14 amino acids. CDR3 loop: CASSLLSYSDTQYF. Here the CDR3 DNA reads TGCGCCAGCAGCTTGTTGTCGTACTCAGATACGCAGTATTTT.

The chain's CDR3 is CASSYTQGNTEAFF. CDR3 in DNA: TGTGCCAGCAGCTACACACAGGGGAACACTGAAGCTTTCTTT. The V and J genes are TRBV7-9 and TRBJ1-1; D perhaps matches TRBD1 (6 bases). The CDR3 consists of 14 residues. Deletions cut 4 bases from V and 1 base from J, with 10 bases between. Germline V CDR1 and CDR2: SEHNR, FQNEAQ (reference sequence).

J is TRBJ2-3 and V is TRBV10-2; 10 bases line up with TRBD2. The CDR3 sequence is 15 residues long. V lost 6 bases, J lost 1 base, and 4 bases stayed unmatched. The germline CDR1 and CDR2 sequences are WSHSY and SAAADI. CDR3 DNA: TGCGCCAGCAGGAGAGCGGGGGGGCGCACAGATACGCAGTATTTT. Translation gives CASRRAGGRTDTQYF.

The J gene is TRBJ2-3, the V gene TRBV29-1; 9 positions agree with TRBD2. The CDR3 covers 15 residues. Per germline, CDR1 SQVTM and CDR2 ANQGSEA. After removal of 6 bases from V and 3 bases from J, the junction contained 10 bases not matched to a gene. The chain's CDR3 is CSVSVAGEVTDTQYF. CDR3 bases: TGCAGCGTGAGTGTAGCGGGAGAAGTGACAGATACGCAGTATTTT.

The chain joins TRBV5-1 to TRBJ2-3, with TRBD2 identical over 11 bases. With 1 base clipped from V and 1 base from J, the junction kept 5 bases outside the gene matches. The CDR3 extends over 17 amino acids. Per germline, CDR1 SGHRS and CDR2 YFSETQ. CDR3 amino acids: CASSLRGTSGRTDTQYF. In DNA, the CDR3 is TGCGCCAGCAGCTTGCGCGGGACTAGCGGTCGCACAGATACGCAGTATTTT. The whole variable domain, filled in from reference TRBV5-1 and TRBJ2-3, reads KAGVTQTPRYLIKTRGQQVTLSCSPISGHRSVSWYQQTPGQGLQFLFEYFSETQRNKGNFPGRFSGRQFSNSRSEMNVSTLELGDSALYLCASSLRGTSGRTDTQYFGPGTRLTVL.

This chain links TRBV6-6 with TRBJ1-1; 9 bases line up with TRBD1. The germline V gene encodes CDR1 MNHNY and CDR2 SVGAGI (reference sequence). V dropped 8 bases and J dropped 2; count of bases not matched to a gene: 6. The length of the CDR3 is 14 residues. The CDR3 protein is CASAEQGANTEAFF. As DNA, the CDR3 is TGTGCCAGCGCAGAACAGGGGGCTAACACTGAAGCTTTCTTT.

The gene calls are TRBV6-1 and TRBJ1-5; no reliable D call. The CDR3 is made up of 13 amino acids. Germline V gene data show CDR1 as MNHNS and CDR2 as SASEGT. V was shortened by 6 bases and J by 5 bases, with 11 bases between the two germline ends. The CDR3: CASRAEGYQPQHF. As DNA, the CDR3 is TGTGCCAGCAGGGCGGAGGGTTATCAGCCCCAGCATTTT.

The V call is TRBV5-4, the J call TRBJ2-1, with 13 nucleotides matching TRBD2. V was pared by 1 base and J by 9 bases, with 4 bases of the junction left unmatched. Germline V gene data show CDR1 as SGHNT and CDR2 as YYREEE (reference sequence). The CDR3 contains 15 residues. The chain's CDR3 is CASSLRTSGSGEQFF. In nucleotides, the CDR3 is TGTGCCAGCAGCTTGAGGACTAGCGGGAGTGGTGAGCAGTTCTTC.

The chain has TRBV5-1 and TRBJ1-3; TRBD1 might be the D (5 bases). CDR1 SGHRS and CDR2 YFSETQ come from the germline V gene. This CDR3 has 16 amino acids. Trimming removed 4 bases at V and 1 base at J, with 15 bases between. The chain's CDR3 is CASSPGRGASGNTIYF. DNA for the CDR3: TGCGCCAGCAGCCCGGGGAGGGGTGCGTCTGGAAACACCATATATTTT.

The rearrangement uses TRBV15 and TRBJ2-1; tentatively, D is TRBD2 (6 bases). V was shortened by 1 base and J by 5 bases, with 21 bases between the two germline ends. Germline CDR1 is LNHNV and CDR2 is YYDKDF (reference sequence). CDR3 length equals 18 residues. CDR3 bases: TGTGCCACCAGCAGAGTTAGCGGAAGTCTTCTTCACAACAATGAGCAGTTCTTC. This gives the protein CATSRVSGSLLHNNEQFF. The whole variable domain, filled in from reference TRBV15 and TRBJ2-1, reads DAMVIQNPRYQVTQFGKPVTLSCSQTLNHNVMYWYQQKSSQAPKLLFHYYDKDFNNEADTPDNFQSRRPNTSFCFLDIRSPGLGDTAMYLCATSRVSGSLLHNNEQFFGPGTRLTVL.

V gene TRBV29-1 combines with J gene TRBJ2-7; D might be TRBD1 (6 bases). The CDR3 has 14 amino acids. CDR1 SQVTM and CDR2 ANQGSEA come from the germline V gene. Trimming removed 1 base from V and 3 bases from J, with 13 bases in between. Written as DNA, the CDR3 is TGCAGCGTTGAAGTACGGGACATCAACTACGAGCAGTACTTC. Its translation is CSVEVRDINYEQYF.

CDR3 residues: CASSPPSSDEQFF. The CDR3 nucleotides read TGTGCCAGCTCACCACCCTCTAGCGATGAGCAGTTCTTC. This rearrangement joins TRBV18 to TRBJ2-1, with D possibly matching TRBD2 (6 bases). Germline CDR1 and CDR2: KGHSH and LQKENI. V lost 0 bases and J lost 8, with 8 bases in between. This CDR3 spans 13 amino acids.